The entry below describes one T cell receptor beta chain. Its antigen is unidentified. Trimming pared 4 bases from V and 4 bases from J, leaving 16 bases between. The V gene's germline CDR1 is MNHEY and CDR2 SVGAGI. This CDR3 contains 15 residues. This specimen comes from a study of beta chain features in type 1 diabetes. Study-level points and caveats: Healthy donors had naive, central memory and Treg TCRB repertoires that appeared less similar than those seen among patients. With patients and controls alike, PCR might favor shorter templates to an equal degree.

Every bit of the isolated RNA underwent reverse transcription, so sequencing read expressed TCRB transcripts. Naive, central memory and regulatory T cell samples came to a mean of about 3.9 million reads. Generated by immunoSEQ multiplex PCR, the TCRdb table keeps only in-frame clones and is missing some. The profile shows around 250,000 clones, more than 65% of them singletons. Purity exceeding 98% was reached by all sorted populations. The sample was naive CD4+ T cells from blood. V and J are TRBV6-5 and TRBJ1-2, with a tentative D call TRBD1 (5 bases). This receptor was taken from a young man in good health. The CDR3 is CASSSRPGRLYGYTF. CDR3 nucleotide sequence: TGTGCCAGCAGTTCACGACCGGGGCGCCTCTATGGCTACACCTTC.